This TCR beta chain is drawn from a study of blood T cells in healthy people across ages. Whole-study results and caveats: In long-lived donors, naive CD4+ cell counts and diversity exceeded those of aged donors.

This clonotype has a handful of counts. No antigen is known for it. Alongside a J-beta primer mix, a sample-barcoded 5' primer served in a second PCR lasting roughly 6 to 12 cycles. Each of the cDNA molecules was tagged by a template-switch adaptor with 12 random nucleotides. TCRdb fed the 5' RACE reads into MiXCR, producing one record per CDR3 protein. This table holds about 650,000 distinct CDR3 sequences, over 40% found once. Germline CDR1 reads SGHTA; CDR2 reads FQGNSA. The CDR3 totals 14 residues. This receptor was taken from a woman older than 75 in good health. Sequenced: blood. The V and J genes are TRBV7-2 and TRBJ2-5, with TRBD2 matching 9 bases. Near its end, the DNA agrees better with TRBJ2-7, so the J call may be wrong. CDR3: CASSSPGLAYEQYF. Written as DNA, the CDR3 is TGTGCCAGCAGCTCACCGGGACTAGCATACGAGCAGTACTTC.